This is a list of T cell receptor beta chains from one sample in a study of CD8 T cells in Susac syndrome. TCRdb reprocessed the immunoSEQ multiplex PCR reads via MiXCR and lists one record per CDR3 protein. The sample records about 26,000 distinct CDR3 sequences, 85% to 95% being singletons. The sample consisted of CD8+ T cells from PBMCs. Source of these receptors: a human donor in good health. CDR3s include the opening cysteine and the closing phenylalanine or tryptophan. The order of the fields is J gene, V gene, clone size, D gene, CDR3 protein, CDR3 DNA. The D gene is left open where the match is weak. For some rows the clone size is stated as once, few or many, or as a class when expanded; others skip it.

J: TRBJ2-1; V: TRBV4-3; size: once; D: TRBD1; CDR3: CASSHGQGPSSYNEQFF; DNA: TGCGCCAGCAGCCATGGACAGGGCCCGAGCTCCTACAATGAGCAGTTCTTC
J: TRBJ2-5; V: TRBV20-1; size: .; D: .; CDR3: CSGEEQETQYF; DNA: TGCAGTGGAGAGGAGCAAGAGACCCAGTACTTC
J: TRBJ1-1; V: TRBV19; size: .; D: .; CDR3: CASSIRAERMNTEAFF; DNA: TGTGCCAGTAGTATAAGGGCTGAGCGAATGAACACTGAAGCTTTCTTT
J: TRBJ2-7; V: TRBV2; size: .; D: .; CDR3: CASKGLRQGAYEQYF; DNA: TGTGCCAGCAAGGGTCTTCGGCAGGGCGCCTACGAGCAGTACTTC
J: TRBJ1-1; V: TRBV7-2; size: once; D: .; CDR3: CASSSVGGNTEAFF; DNA: TGTGCCAGCAGCTCCGTCGGGGGGAACACTGAAGCTTTCTTT
J: TRBJ2-6; V: TRBV28; size: .; D: .; CDR3: CASTIGGSGANVLTF; DNA: TGTGCCAGCACTATTGGAGGGTCTGGGGCCAACGTCCTGACTTTC
J: TRBJ2-7; V: TRBV7-9; size: .; D: .; CDR3: CASSLRAYEQYF; DNA: TGTGCCAGCAGCTTAAGGGCATACGAGCAGTACTTC
J: TRBJ2-3; V: TRBV5-6; size: .; D: TRBD2; CDR3: CASSLGLAGYTDTQYF; DNA: TGTGCCAGCAGCTTGGGACTAGCGGGGTACACAGATACGCAGTATTTT
J: TRBJ2-7; V: TRBV27; size: .; D: .; CDR3: CASSFGRTYEQYF; DNA: TGTGCCAGCAGTTTTGGGCGGACCTACGAGCAGTACTTC
J: TRBJ1-1; V: TRBV15; size: .; D: .; CDR3: CATSRQRGETEAFF; DNA: TGTGCCACCAGCAGACAGAGGGGAGAAACTGAAGCTTTCTTT
J: TRBJ1-1; V: TRBV4-1; size: .; D: .; CDR3: CASSHESGGNTEAFF; DNA: TGCGCCAGCAGCCATGAATCGGGAGGGAACACTGAAGCTTTCTTT
J: TRBJ2-3; V: TRBV5-6; size: .; D: .; CDR3: CASSLGTGEVTDTQYF; DNA: TGTGCCAGCAGCTTGGGAACAGGGGAGGTCACAGATACGCAGTATTTT
J: TRBJ2-5; V: TRBV7-6; size: .; D: .; CDR3: CASSLGYDSKETQYF; DNA: TGTGCCAGCAGCTTAGGCTACGATTCGAAAGAGACCCAGTACTTC
J: TRBJ2-5; V: TRBV6-6; size: .; D: TRBD1; CDR3: CASTKIDRDGETQYF; DNA: TGTGCCAGCACTAAAATAGACAGGGACGGAGAGACCCAGTACTTC
J: TRBJ1-3; V: TRBV12-3/TRBV12-4; size: once; D: .; CDR3: CASSLDQRSGNTIYF; DNA: TGTGCCAGCAGTTTAGATCAGCGATCTGGAAACACCATATATTTT
J: TRBJ2-4; V: TRBV5-6; size: .; D: TRBD1; CDR3: CASSPPTGGDGKKGIQYF; DNA: TGTGCCAGCAGCCCCCCGACAGGGGGCGACGGAAAGAAGGGAATTCAGTACTTC
J: TRBJ1-1; V: TRBV4-1; size: .; D: .; CDR3: CASSQRDGDTEAFF; DNA: TGCGCCAGCAGCCAAAGGGACGGGGATACTGAAGCTTTCTTT
J: TRBJ2-1; V: TRBV3-1; size: .; D: TRBD2; CDR3: CASSQERTSGGAGEQFF; DNA: TGTGCCAGCAGCCAAGAAAGGACTAGCGGGGGGGCAGGTGAGCAGTTCTTC
J: TRBJ1-2; V: TRBV24-1; size: once; D: .; CDR3: CATSDKNYGYTF; DNA: TGTGCCACCAGTGATAAGAACTATGGCTACACCTTC
J: TRBJ1-4; V: TRBV20-1; size: .; D: TRBD1; CDR3: CSCPITGDRGWNEKLFF; DNA: TGCAGTTGCCCAATAACGGGGGACAGGGGATGGAATGAAAAACTGTTTTTT